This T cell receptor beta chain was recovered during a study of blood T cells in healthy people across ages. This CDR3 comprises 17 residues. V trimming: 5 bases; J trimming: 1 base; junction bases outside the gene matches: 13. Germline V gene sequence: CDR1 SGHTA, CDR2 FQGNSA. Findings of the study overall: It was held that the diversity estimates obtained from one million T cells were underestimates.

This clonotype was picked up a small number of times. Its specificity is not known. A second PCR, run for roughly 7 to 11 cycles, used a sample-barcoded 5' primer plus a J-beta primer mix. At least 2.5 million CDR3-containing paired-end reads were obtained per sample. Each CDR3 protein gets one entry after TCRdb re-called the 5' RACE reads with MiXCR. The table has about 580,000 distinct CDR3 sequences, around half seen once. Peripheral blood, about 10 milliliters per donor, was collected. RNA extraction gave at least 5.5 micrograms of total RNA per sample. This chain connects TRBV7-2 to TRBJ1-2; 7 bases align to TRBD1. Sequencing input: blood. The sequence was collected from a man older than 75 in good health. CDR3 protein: CASSRSPGQIINYGYTF. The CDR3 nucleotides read TGTGCCAGCAGCCGCAGTCCGGGACAGATAATTAACTATGGCTACACCTTC.